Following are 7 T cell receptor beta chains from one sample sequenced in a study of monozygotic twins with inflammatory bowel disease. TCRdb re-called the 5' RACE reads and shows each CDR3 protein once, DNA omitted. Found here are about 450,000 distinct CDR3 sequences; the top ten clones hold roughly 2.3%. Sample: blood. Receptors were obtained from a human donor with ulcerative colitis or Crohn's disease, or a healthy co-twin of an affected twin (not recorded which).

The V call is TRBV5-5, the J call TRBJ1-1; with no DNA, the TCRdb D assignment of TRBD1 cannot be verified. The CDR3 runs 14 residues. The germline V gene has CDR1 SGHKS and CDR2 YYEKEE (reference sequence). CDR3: CASSPDRRGTEAFF. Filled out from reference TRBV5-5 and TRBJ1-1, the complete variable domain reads DAGVTQSPTHLIKTRGQQVTLRCSPISGHKSVSWYQQVLGQGPQFIFQYYEKEERGRGNFPDRFSARQFPNYSSELNVNALLLGDSALYLCASSPDRRGTEAFFGQGTRLTVV.

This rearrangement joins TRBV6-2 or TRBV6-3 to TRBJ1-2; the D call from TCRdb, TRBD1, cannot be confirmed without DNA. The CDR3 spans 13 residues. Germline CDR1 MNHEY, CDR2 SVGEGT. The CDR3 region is CASSQQGDYGYTF.

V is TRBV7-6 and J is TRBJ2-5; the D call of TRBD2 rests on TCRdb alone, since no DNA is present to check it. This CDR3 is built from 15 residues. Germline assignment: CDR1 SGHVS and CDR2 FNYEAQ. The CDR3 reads CASSLGWRESETQYF.

The CDR3 is CASETGAAEAFF. The chain has TRBV19 and TRBJ1-1; TCRdb reports TRBD1, a call that lacks DNA to check it against. Germline CDR1 reads LNHDA; CDR2 reads SQIVND (reference sequence). The CDR3 sequence is 12 residues long.

The CDR3: CASSDRGYPKAEAFF. The gene calls are TRBV6-2 or TRBV6-3 and TRBJ1-1. The CDR3 has 15 residues. CDR1 is MNHEY, CDR2 SVGEGT, per germline.

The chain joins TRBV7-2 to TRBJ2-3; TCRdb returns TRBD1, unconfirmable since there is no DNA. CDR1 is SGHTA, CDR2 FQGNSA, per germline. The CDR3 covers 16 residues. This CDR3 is CASSLVGGASTDTQYF.

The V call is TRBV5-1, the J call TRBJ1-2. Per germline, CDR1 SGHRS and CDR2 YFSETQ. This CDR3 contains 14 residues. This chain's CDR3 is CASSLTSGNYGYTF.